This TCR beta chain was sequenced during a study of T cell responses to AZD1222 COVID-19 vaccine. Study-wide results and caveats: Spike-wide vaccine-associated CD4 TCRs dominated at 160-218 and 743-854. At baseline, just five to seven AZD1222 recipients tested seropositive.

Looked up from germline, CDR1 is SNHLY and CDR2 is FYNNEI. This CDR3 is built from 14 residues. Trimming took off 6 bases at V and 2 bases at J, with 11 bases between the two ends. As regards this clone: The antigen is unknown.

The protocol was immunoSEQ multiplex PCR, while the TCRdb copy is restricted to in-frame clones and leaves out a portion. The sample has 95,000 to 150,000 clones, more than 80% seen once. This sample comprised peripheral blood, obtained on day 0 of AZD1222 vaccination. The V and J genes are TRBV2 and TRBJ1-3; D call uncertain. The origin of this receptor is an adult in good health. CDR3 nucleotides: TGTGCCAGCAGGAGGGAAGTCCCTGGAAACACCATATATTTT. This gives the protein CASRREVPGNTIYF.